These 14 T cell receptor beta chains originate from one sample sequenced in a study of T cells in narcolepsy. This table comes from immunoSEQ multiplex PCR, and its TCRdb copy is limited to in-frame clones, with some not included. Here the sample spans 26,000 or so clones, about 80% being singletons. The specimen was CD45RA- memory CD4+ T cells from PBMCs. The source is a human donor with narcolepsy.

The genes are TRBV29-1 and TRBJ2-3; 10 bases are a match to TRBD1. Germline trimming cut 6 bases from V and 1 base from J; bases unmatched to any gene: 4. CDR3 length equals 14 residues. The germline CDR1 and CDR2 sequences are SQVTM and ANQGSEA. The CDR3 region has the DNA TGCAGCGTCCGACAGGGGGCAGGCACAGATACGCAGTATTTT. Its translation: CSVRQGAGTDTQYF.

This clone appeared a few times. DNA of the CDR3: TGTGCCAGCAGTGAAAGAGGGGCCAGGAATTCACCCCTCCACTTT. Amino acid sequence: CASSERGARNSPLHF. The chain couples TRBV6-1 to TRBJ1-6; maybe TRBD1 (5 bases). V lost 2 bases, J lost 7 bases, and 12 bases lay in between. CDR1 and CDR2 from the germline V gene are MNHNS and SASEGT. This CDR3 region has 15 residues.

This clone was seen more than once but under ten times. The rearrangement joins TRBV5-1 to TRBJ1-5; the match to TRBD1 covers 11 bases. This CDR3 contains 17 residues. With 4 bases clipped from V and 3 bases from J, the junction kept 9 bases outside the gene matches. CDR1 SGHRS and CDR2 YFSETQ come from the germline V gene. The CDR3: CASSPGTGGIDNQPQHF. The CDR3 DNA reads TGCGCCAGCAGCCCCGGGACAGGGGGGATTGACAATCAGCCCCAGCATTTT.

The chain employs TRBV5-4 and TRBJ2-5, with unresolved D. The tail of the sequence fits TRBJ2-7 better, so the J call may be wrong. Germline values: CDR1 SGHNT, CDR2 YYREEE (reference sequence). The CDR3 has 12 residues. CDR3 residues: CASSSHSYEQYF. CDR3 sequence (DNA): TGTGCCAGCAGCTCCCACTCCTACGAGCAGTACTTC.

CDR3 amino acids: CASSLQGSSRNSPLHF. CDR3 nucleotides: TGTGCCAGCAGCTTACAGGGGAGTAGTAGGAATTCACCCCTCCACTTT. V usage is TRBV7-6 and J usage is TRBJ1-6, with D perhaps matching TRBD1 (6 bases). Trimming took 2 bases from V and 7 from J, leaving 15 bases between them. The CDR3 consists of 16 residues. Germline values: CDR1 SGHVS, CDR2 FNYEAQ.

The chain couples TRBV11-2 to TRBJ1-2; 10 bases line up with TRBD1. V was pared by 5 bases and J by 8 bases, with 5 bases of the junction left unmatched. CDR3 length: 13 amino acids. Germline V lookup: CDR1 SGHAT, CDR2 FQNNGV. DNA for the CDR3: TGTGCCAGCAGCCCAGACAGGGGGCGAGGCTACACCTTC. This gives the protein CASSPDRGRGYTF.

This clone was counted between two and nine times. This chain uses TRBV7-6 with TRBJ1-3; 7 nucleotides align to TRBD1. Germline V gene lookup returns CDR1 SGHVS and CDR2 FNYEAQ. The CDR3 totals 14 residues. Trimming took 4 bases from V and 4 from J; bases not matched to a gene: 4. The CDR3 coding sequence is TGTGCCAGCAGCTCTCCGGGACAGGGAAACACCATATATTTT. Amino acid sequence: CASSSPGQGNTIYF.

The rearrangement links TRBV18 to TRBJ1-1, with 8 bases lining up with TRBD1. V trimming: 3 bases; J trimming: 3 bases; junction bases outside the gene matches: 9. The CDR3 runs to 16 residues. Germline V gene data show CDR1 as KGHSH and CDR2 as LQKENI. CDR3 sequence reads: CASSPQGQGEDTEAFF. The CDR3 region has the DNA TGTGCCAGCTCACCTCAAGGACAGGGTGAGGACACTGAAGCTTTCTTT.

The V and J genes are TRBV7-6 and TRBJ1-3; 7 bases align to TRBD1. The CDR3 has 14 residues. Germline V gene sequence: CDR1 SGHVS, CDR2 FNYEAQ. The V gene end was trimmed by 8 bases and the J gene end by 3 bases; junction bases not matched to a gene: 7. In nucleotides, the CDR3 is TGTGCCAGCCAACAGGGGCCTAGTGGAAACACCATATATTTT. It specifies CASQQGPSGNTIYF.

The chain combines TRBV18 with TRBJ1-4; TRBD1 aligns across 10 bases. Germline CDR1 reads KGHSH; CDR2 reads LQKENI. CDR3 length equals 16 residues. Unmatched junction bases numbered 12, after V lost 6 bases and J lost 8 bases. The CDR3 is CASSHGQGGLGEKLFF. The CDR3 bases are TGTGCCAGCTCCCACGGACAGGGGGGCCTTGGGGAAAAACTGTTTTTT.

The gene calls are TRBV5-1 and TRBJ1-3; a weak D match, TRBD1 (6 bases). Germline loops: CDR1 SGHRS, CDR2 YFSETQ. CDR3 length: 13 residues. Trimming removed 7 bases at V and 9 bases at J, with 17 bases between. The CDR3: CASSDSPGGTIYF. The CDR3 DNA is TGCGCCAGCTCGGACAGTCCCGGAGGCACCATATATTTT.

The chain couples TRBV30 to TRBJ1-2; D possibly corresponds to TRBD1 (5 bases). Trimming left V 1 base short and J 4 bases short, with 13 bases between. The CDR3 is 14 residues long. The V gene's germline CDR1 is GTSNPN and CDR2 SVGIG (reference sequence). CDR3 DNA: TGTGCCTGGAGTGCCGAGGGACTCTCCTATGGCTACACCTTC. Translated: CAWSAEGLSYGYTF.

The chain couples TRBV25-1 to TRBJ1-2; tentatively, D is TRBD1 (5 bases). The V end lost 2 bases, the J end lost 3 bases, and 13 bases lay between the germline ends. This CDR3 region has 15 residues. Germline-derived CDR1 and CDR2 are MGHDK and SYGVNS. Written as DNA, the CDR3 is TGTGCCAGCAGTGAAGGCGTAGGGGTTGACTATGGCTACACCTTC. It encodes CASSEGVGVDYGYTF.

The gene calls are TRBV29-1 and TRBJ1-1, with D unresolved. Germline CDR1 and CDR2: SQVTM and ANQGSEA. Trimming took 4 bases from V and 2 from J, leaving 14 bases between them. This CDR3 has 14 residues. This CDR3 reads CSVGPEQFNTEAFF. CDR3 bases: TGCAGCGTTGGACCGGAACAATTTAACACTGAAGCTTTCTTT.